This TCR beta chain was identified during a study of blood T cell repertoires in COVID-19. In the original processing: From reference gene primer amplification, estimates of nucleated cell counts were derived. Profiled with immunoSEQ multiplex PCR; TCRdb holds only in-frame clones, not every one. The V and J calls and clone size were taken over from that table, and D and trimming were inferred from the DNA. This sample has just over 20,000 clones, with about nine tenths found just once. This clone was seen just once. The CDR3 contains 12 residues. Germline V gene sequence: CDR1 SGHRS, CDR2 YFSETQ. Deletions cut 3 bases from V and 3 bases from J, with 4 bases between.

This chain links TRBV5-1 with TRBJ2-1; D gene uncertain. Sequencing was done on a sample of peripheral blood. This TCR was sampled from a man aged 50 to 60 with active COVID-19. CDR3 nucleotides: TGCGCCAGCAGCTCAATCTACAATGAGCAGTTCTTC. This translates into CASSSIYNEQFF.